Shown below are 28 T cell receptor beta chains from a single sample sequenced in a study of monozygotic twins with inflammatory bowel disease. TCRdb reprocessed the 5' RACE reads, keeping one entry per CDR3 protein, no DNA. The sample includes a few hundred thousand distinct CDR3 sequences. The sequenced material came from blood. The receptors shown here come from a human donor with ulcerative colitis or Crohn's disease, or a healthy co-twin of an affected twin (not recorded which).

The chain recombines TRBV4-2 with TRBJ1-2; absent DNA, TCRdb's TRBD1 call cannot be checked. The CDR3 spans 16 residues. The germline V gene has CDR1 LGHNA and CDR2 YNFKEQ. This chain's CDR3 is CASSPAGTGDDYGYTF.

The chain recombines TRBV7-2 with TRBJ2-7. This CDR3 spans 13 amino acids. Germline V lookup: CDR1 SGHTA, CDR2 FQGNSA. The CDR3: CASSLGVLYEQYF.

The chain employs TRBV4-2 and TRBJ2-2; TCRdb reports TRBD2, a call that lacks DNA to check it against. The CDR3 has 17 amino acids. The V gene's germline CDR1 is LGHNA and CDR2 YNFKEQ. The CDR3 region is CASSRPPGRAGTGELFF.

The CDR3: CASSLVLAGPNIQYF. The J gene is TRBJ2-4, the V gene TRBV7-2; there is no DNA to check the TCRdb D call of TRBD2. The CDR3 covers 15 residues. From germline, CDR1 is SGHTA and CDR2 FQGNSA.

This chain joins TRBV29-1 and TRBJ1-1. CDR1 SQVTM and CDR2 ANQGSEA come from the germline V gene. This CDR3 is built from 16 residues. The CDR3 region is CSVDPYRLGMNTEAFF. The whole variable domain, remainder taken from reference TRBV29-1 and TRBJ1-1, is SAVISQKPSRDICQRGTSLTIQCQVDSQVTMMFWYRQQPGQSLTLIATANQGSEATYESGFVIDKFPISRPNLTFSTLTVSNMSPEDSSIYLCSVDPYRLGMNTEAFFGQGTRLTVV.

The rearrangement links TRBV29-1 to TRBJ1-1; TCRdb lists TRBD1, though no DNA is available to test this call. The length of the CDR3 is 12 residues. Germline CDR1 reads SQVTM; CDR2 reads ANQGSEA. The CDR3 sequence is CSVQQGNTEAFF.

This chain joins TRBV5-5 and TRBJ1-6. Germline V gene data show CDR1 as SGHKS and CDR2 as YYEKEE (reference sequence). There are 16 residues in the CDR3. The CDR3 reads CASSLLPAALDSPLHF.

The chain recombines TRBV5-1 with TRBJ1-1. This CDR3 spans 13 amino acids. Germline CDR1 is SGHRS and CDR2 is YFSETQ. CDR3 region: CASSSEGPTEAFF. Complete variable domain (other parts from reference TRBV5-1 and TRBJ1-1): KAGVTQTPRYLIKTRGQQVTLSCSPISGHRSVSWYQQTPGQGLQFLFEYFSETQRNKGNFPGRFSGRQFSNSRSEMNVSTLELGDSALYLCASSSEGPTEAFFGQGTRLTVV.

This chain links TRBV29-1 with TRBJ2-3; TCRdb returns TRBD2, unconfirmable since there is no DNA. Per germline, CDR1 SQVTM and CDR2 ANQGSEA. This CDR3 region has 13 residues. CDR3 sequence reads: CSARAGSTDTQYF.

The chain recombines TRBV11-1 with TRBJ2-7; the TRBD1 assignment by TCRdb is unverifiable without DNA. Germline CDR1 SGHAT, CDR2 FQDESV (reference sequence). CDR3 length equals 15 residues. The CDR3 region is CASSLGRGRTDEQYF. The full variable domain, rest sourced from reference TRBV11-1 and TRBJ2-7, is EAEVAQSPRYKITEKSQAVAFWCDPISGHATLYWYRQILGQGPELLVQFQDESVVDDSQLPKDRFSAERLKGVDSTLKIQPAELGDSAMYLCASSLGRGRTDEQYFGPGTRLTVT.

The gene calls are TRBV3-1 and TRBJ2-3. Germline V gene sequence: CDR1 LGHDT, CDR2 YNNKEL (reference sequence). The CDR3 is made up of 16 amino acids. The CDR3 region is CASSQEGFTTTDTQYF.

The J gene is TRBJ2-5, the V gene TRBV7-7; the TCRdb D gene call, TRBD1, has no DNA to confirm it. The CDR3 runs 14 residues. CDR1 and CDR2 from the germline V gene are SSHAT and FNYEAQ (reference sequence). CDR3 sequence reads: CASSPGTGIETQYF.

The chain couples TRBV5-1 to TRBJ2-1; TCRdb outputs TRBD2, but without DNA this stays unchecked. Germline values: CDR1 SGHRS, CDR2 YFSETQ. The CDR3 has 16 amino acids. This CDR3 reads CASSWGTSGRAQEQFF.

The chain combines TRBV19 with TRBJ2-2. Per germline, CDR1 LNHDA and CDR2 SQIVND (reference sequence). This CDR3 region has 14 residues. The CDR3 is CASSVTLNTGELFF. Full variable domain (missing parts from reference TRBV19 and TRBJ2-2): DGGITQSPKYLFRKEGQNVTLSCEQNLNHDAMYWYRQDPGQGLRLIYYSQIVNDFQKGDIAEGYSVSREKKESFPLTVTSAQKNPTAFYLCASSVTLNTGELFFGEGSRLTVL.

The rearrangement uses TRBV24-1 and TRBJ2-3; TCRdb's D gene call, TRBD2, goes unchecked for lack of DNA. The CDR3 totals 16 residues. Germline V gives CDR1 KGHDR, CDR2 SFDVKD. The CDR3 region is CATSDPAGPLGETQYF.

The V and J genes are TRBV11-1 and TRBJ1-1; the D gene TCRdb calls, TRBD1, cannot be checked with no DNA. The CDR3 has 16 residues. Germline loops: CDR1 SGHAT, CDR2 FQDESV (reference sequence). The CDR3 here is CASSLEGGVSHTEAFF.

The chain joins TRBV5-1 to TRBJ2-1; TCRdb returns TRBD1, unconfirmable since there is no DNA. This CDR3 comprises 14 residues. CDR1 SGHRS and CDR2 YFSETQ come from the germline V gene. CDR3 amino acids: CASSLMTGDNEQFF.

The V gene is TRBV30, the J gene TRBJ1-2. The CDR3 spans 13 residues. CDR1 and CDR2 (germline): GTSNPN, SVGIG (reference sequence). The CDR3 sequence: CAWGFSVNYGYTF.

The chain uses TRBV23-1 and TRBJ1-5; as DNA is missing, the TRBD1 call by TCRdb cannot be tested. TRBV23-1 is annotated as an ORF whose role is uncertain. There are 16 residues in the CDR3. The CDR3 here is CASSRPDRGVNQPQHF.

The V gene is TRBV3-1, the J gene TRBJ1-2. The CDR3 consists of 14 residues. Germline V CDR1 and CDR2: LGHDT, YNNKEL (reference sequence). CDR3 sequence: CASSQDQDGYGYTF.

The gene calls are TRBV4-3 and TRBJ2-1. The CDR3 totals 12 residues. Germline values: CDR1 LGHNA, CDR2 YSLEER. The CDR3 protein is CASSQDWNEQFF.

V usage is TRBV7-6 and J usage is TRBJ2-7; the TRBD1 assignment by TCRdb is unverifiable without DNA. The CDR3 contains 17 residues. CDR1 SGHVS and CDR2 FNYEAQ come from the germline V gene. Here the CDR3 reads CASSLEQGGSLSYEQYF.

This chain links TRBV7-3 with TRBJ2-1; TCRdb names TRBD2, which stays unverified in the absence of DNA. From germline, CDR1 is SGHTA and CDR2 FQGTGA. The CDR3 contains 16 residues. The CDR3 protein is CASSSTGTSPYNEQFF. Full variable domain (outside the CDR3, taken from reference TRBV7-3 and TRBJ2-1): GAGVSQTPSNKVTEKGKYVELRCDPISGHTALYWYRQSLGQGPEFLIYFQGTGAADDSGLPNDRFFAVRPEGSVSTLKIQRTERGDSAVYLCASSSTGTSPYNEQFFGPGTRLTVL.

The rearrangement links TRBV20-1 to TRBJ2-7; with no DNA, the TCRdb D assignment of TRBD2 cannot be verified. Looked up from germline, CDR1 is DFQATT and CDR2 is SNEGSKA (reference sequence). This CDR3 comprises 13 residues. The CDR3 protein is CSANPGLLYEQYF.

J is TRBJ2-1 and V is TRBV5-4; TCRdb's D call of TRBD1 is untestable without DNA. CDR1 and CDR2 (germline): SGHNT, YYREEE (reference sequence). This CDR3 has 18 amino acids. The CDR3 is CASSLAFGTGVSYNEQFF.

The rearrangement uses TRBV3-1 and TRBJ1-6; TCRdb outputs TRBD1, but without DNA this stays unchecked. CDR1 LGHDT and CDR2 YNNKEL come from the germline V gene (reference sequence). The CDR3 contains 16 residues. CDR3: CASSQGSGQLNSPLHF.

The J gene is TRBJ2-2, the V gene TRBV9. This CDR3 has 14 residues. Germline-derived CDR1 and CDR2 are SGDLS and YYNGEE. The CDR3: CASSVRANTGELFF.

J is TRBJ2-2 and V is TRBV5-1; TCRdb calls TRBD1, which cannot be checked without DNA. Germline values: CDR1 SGHRS, CDR2 YFSETQ. This CDR3 is built from 15 residues. CDR3 sequence reads: CASRAGIRGTGELFF.